This T cell receptor (beta chain) stems from a study of T cells in Graves' hyperthyroidism and ophthalmopathy. It was RNA transcripts that yielded the amplified TCR beta CDR3 regions. Initially, a first-round RT-PCR of the TCR CDR3 employed the HTBI primer set. From the multiplex PCR reads, TCRdb called clonotypes with MiXCR, one entry per CDR3 protein. The repertoire consists of 250,000 to 300,000 distinct CDR3 sequences, with about 13% occurring once and the leading ten covering 7.9%. This clonotype has ten or more counts. This receptor was taken from a woman aged 40-49 years with Graves' hyperthyroidism. Sequenced: blood.

The CDR3 DNA is TGTGCCAGCAGTAAACAGGGGGGGCGCAACACTGAAGCTTTCTTT. Amino acids: CASSKQGGRNTEAFF. The chain recombines TRBV27 with TRBJ1-1; the match to TRBD1 covers 8 bases. The germline CDR1 and CDR2 sequences are MNHEY and SMNVEV (reference sequence). V lost 5 bases and J lost 2; bases outside the gene matches: 7. The CDR3 contains 15 residues.